This TCR beta chain originates from a study of T cells in localized non-small cell lung cancer. Clones were read by immunoSEQ multiplex PCR, and TCRdb kept only the in-frame ones, dropping some. The data show around 8,600 clones, with about 89% seen just once and approximately 30% held by the top ten. The CDR3 has 14 amino acids. Trimming took off 5 bases at V and 7 bases at J, with 18 bases between the two ends. Germline-derived CDR1 and CDR2 are GTSNPN and SVGIG (reference sequence). This receptor was identified in a male donor aged 60 or over with stage III lung adenocarcinoma. Sample: peripheral blood, taken before any cancer treatment. V is TRBV30 and J is TRBJ1-5, with D unclear. The CDR3 loop reads CAWGPDLTQQPQHF. The CDR3, as DNA: TGTGCCTGGGGACCGGACCTTACCCAACAGCCCCAGCATTTT.